The next 3 T cell receptor beta chains were all read from a single sample in a study of control samples from healthy donors and cancer patients. Using immunoSEQ multiplex PCR, the repertoire was profiled, and TCRdb retains in-frame clones only, with some absent. The table includes about 84,000 clones, 84% detected once. Sequenced: PBMCs. The source is a man between 60 and 70 years old with head and neck cancer.

The J gene is TRBJ1-1, the V gene TRBV29-1; D is undetermined. Trimming stripped 4 bases from V and 0 bases from J, with 12 bases between. The CDR3 has 14 residues. Germline lookup yields CDR1 SQVTM and CDR2 ANQGSEA. The CDR3 nucleotides are TGCAGCGTTGGCGGGTGGCGAATGAACACTGAAGCTTTCTTT. This gives the protein CSVGGWRMNTEAFF.

This chain uses TRBV4-1 with TRBJ1-1; tentative D call: TRBD1 (5 bases). This CDR3 is 14 amino acids long. Trimming removed 4 bases from V and 3 bases from J, with 12 bases in between. Germline V lookup: CDR1 MGHRA, CDR2 YSYEKL. This chain's CDR3 is CASSPTGLDTEAFF. In DNA, the CDR3 is TGCGCCAGCAGCCCTACAGGACTGGACACTGAAGCTTTCTTT.

This chain uses TRBV6-6 with TRBJ2-3; weak D call: TRBD2 (6 bases). This CDR3 has 13 amino acids. Germline V gene lookup returns CDR1 MNHNY and CDR2 SVGAGI (reference sequence). The V and J ends lost 6 bases and 6 bases respectively, with 13 bases between them. This CDR3 is CASRLAGGDTQYF. CDR3 nucleotide sequence: TGTGCCAGCAGACTAGCAGGAGGGGATACGCAGTATTTT.